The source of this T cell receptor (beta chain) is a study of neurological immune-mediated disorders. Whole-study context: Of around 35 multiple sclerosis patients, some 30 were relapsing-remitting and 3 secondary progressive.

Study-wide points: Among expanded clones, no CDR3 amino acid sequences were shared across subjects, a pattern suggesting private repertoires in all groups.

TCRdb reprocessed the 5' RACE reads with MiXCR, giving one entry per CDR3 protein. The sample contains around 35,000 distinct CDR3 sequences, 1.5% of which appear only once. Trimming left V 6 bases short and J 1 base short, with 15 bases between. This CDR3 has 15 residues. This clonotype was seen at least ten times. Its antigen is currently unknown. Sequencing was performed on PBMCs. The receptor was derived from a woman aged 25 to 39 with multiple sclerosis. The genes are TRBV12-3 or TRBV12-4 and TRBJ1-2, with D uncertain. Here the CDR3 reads CASSSRADGNYGYTF. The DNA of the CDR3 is TGTGCCAGCAGCTCTAGAGCGGACGGTAACTATGGCTACACCTTC.